What follows describes a single T cell receptor beta chain. Its antigen is not identified. As the CDR3 is not closed by the conserved phenylalanine or tryptophan, this likely results from a read error. These data belong to a study of tumor and adjacent non-tumor tissue in lung cancer. Study details: The patients, approximately nine men and 5 women, were roughly 30 to 85 with stage I to III disease.

Per germline, CDR1 SQVTM and CDR2 ANQGSEA. V was clipped by 0 bases and J by 3 bases, with 11 bases between them. The CDR3 length is 14 residues. Findings and caveats of the study: Higher tumor TCR diversity was associated with shorter survival.

A modified ARM-PCR protocol with three rounds of nested PCR amplified TCRbeta. In TCRdb, the multiplex PCR reads were re-called with MiXCR into one record per CDR3 protein. The profile shows about 86,000 distinct CDR3 sequences, 75% to 85% of them singletons. RNA was extracted from bulk tissue without any cell sorting. This non-tumor lung sample came from over 3 cm beyond the tumor edge. The source is a woman in her fifties or sixties with non-small cell lung cancer. Material: distant non-tumor lung tissue. The chain recombines TRBV29-1 with TRBJ2-5; D gene ambiguous. CDR3 bases: TGCAGCGTTGAAGATGGTTCGCGGAAAGAGACCCAGTACTAC. It yields the protein CSVEDGSRKETQYY.